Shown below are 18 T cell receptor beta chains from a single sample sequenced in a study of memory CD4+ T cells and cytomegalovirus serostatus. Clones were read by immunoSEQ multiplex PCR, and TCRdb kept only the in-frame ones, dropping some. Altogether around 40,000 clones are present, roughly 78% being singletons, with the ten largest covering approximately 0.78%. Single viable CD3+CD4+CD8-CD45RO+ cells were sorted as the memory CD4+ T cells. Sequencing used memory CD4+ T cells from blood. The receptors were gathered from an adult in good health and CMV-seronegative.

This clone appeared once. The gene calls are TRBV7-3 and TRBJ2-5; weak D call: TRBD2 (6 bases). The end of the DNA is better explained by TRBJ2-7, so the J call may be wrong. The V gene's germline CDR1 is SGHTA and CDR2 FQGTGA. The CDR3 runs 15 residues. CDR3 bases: TGTGCCAGCAGCTTAACCGGGACTCCCGACAGCGAGCAGTACTTC. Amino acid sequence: CASSLTGTPDSEQYF.

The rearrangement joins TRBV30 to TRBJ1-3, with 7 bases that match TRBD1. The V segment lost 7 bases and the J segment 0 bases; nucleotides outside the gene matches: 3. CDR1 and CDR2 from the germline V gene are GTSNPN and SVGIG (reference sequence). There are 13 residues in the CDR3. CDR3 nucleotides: TGTGCCTTCAACAGGGGCTCTGGAAACACCATATATTTT. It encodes CAFNRGSGNTIYF.

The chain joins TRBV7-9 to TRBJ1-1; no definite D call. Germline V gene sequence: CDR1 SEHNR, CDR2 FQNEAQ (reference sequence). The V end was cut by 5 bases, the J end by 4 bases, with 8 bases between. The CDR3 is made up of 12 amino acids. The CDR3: CASSPTGTEAFF. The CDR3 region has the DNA TGTGCCAGCAGCCCGACGGGCACTGAAGCTTTCTTT.

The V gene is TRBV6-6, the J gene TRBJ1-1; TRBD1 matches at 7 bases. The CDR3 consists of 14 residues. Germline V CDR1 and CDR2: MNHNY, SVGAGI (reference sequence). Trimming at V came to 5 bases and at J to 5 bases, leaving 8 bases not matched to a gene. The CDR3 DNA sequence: TGTGCCAGCAGTAACAGGGGAGAAGGGACTGAAGCTTTCTTT. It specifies CASSNRGEGTEAFF.

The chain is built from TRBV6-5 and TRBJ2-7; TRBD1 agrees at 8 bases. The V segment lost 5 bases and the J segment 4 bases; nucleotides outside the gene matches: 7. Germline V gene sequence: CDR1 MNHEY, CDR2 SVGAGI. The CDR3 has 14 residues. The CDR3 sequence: CASSEGQAFYEQYF. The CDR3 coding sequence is TGTGCCAGCAGTGAGGGACAGGCTTTTTACGAGCAGTACTTC.

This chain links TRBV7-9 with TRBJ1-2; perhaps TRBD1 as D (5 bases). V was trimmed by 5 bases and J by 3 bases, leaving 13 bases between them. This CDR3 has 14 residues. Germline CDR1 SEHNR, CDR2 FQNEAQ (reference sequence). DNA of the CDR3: TGTGCCAGCAGCCCGACGACAGTTTACTATGGCTACACCTTC. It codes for CASSPTTVYYGYTF.

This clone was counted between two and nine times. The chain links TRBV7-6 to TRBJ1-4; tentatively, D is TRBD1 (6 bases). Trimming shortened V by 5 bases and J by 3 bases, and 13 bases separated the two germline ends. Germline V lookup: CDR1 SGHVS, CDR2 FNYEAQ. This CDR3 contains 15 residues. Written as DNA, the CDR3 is TGTGCCAGCAGCCTCCAGGGGCAGGCTAATGAAAAACTGTTTTTT. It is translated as CASSLQGQANEKLFF.

The CDR3 DNA follows: TGTGCCTCTGGAGATGGGGGCCGACAGCCCCAGCATTTT. Its protein is CASGDGGRQPQHF. This chain connects TRBV30 to TRBJ1-5; D may be TRBD1 (6 bases). V was trimmed by 7 bases and J by 7 bases, leaving 17 bases between them. The germline V gene encodes CDR1 GTSNPN and CDR2 SVGIG (reference sequence). This CDR3 is built from 13 residues.

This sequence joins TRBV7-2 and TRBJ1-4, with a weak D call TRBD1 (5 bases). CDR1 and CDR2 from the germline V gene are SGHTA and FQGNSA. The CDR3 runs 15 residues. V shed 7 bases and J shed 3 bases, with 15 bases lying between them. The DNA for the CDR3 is TGTGCCAGCACTAATGGGAGGGGCTCTAATGAAAAACTGTTTTTT. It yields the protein CASTNGRGSNEKLFF.

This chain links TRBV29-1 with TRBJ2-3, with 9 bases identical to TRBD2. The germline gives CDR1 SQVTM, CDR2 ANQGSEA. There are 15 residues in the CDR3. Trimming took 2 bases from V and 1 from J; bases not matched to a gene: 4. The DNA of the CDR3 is TGCAGCGTTGAATGGGCTAGCGGGGGCACAGATACGCAGTATTTT. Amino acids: CSVEWASGGTDTQYF.

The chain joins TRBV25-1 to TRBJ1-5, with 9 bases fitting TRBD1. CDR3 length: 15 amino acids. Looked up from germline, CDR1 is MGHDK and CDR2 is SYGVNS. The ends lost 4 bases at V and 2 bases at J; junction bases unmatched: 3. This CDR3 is CASSATGGGNQPQHF. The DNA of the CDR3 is TGTGCCAGCAGTGCCACAGGGGGCGGCAATCAGCCCCAGCATTTT.

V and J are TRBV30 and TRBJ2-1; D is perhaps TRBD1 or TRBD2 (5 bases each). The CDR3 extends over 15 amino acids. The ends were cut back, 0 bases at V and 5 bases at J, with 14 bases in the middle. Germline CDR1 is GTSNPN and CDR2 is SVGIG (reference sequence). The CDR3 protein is CAWSVGRGFDNEQFF. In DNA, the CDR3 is TGTGCCTGGAGTGTAGGTCGGGGCTTCGACAATGAGCAGTTCTTC.

CDR3 in amino acids: CASSLGHLSRETQYF. The CDR3 nucleotides read TGTGCCAGCAGCTTGGGCCATCTATCCCGCGAGACCCAGTACTTC. The chain uses TRBV7-2 and TRBJ2-5; D is uncertain. V was trimmed by 3 bases and J by 5 bases, leaving 16 bases between them. Germline V lookup: CDR1 SGHTA, CDR2 FQGNSA. This CDR3 has 15 residues.

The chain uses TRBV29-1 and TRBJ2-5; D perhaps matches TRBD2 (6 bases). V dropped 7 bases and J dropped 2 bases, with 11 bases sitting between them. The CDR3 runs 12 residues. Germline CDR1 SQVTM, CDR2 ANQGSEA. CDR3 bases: TGCAGCGCCCGGACTAATCAAGAGACCCAGTACTTC. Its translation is CSARTNQETQYF.

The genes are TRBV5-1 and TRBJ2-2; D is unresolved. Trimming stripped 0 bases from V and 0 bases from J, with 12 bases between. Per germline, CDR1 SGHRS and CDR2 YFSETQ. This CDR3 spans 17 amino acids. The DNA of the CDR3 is TGCGCCAGCAGCTTGGCCCCAAGGTACGCGAACACCGGGGAGCTGTTTTTT. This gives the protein CASSLAPRYANTGELFF.

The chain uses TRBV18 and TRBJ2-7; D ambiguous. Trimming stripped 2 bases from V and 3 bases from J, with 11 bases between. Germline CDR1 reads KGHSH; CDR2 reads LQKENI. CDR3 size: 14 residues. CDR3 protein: CASSPSSIVYEQYF. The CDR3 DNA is TGTGCCAGCTCACCATCCTCGATCGTCTACGAGCAGTACTTC.

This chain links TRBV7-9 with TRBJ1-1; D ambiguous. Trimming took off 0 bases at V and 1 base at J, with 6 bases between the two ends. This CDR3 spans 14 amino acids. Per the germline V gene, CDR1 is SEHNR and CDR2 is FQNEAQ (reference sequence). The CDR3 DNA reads TGTGCCAGCAGCTTAGCGTCAGGGAACACTGAAGCTTTCTTT. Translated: CASSLASGNTEAFF.

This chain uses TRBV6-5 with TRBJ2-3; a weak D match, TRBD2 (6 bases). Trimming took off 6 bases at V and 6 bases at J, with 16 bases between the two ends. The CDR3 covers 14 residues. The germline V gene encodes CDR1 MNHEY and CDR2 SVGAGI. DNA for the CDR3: TGTGCCAGCAGCTCCGGGACTTACCAGGATACGCAGTATTTT. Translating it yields CASSSGTYQDTQYF.